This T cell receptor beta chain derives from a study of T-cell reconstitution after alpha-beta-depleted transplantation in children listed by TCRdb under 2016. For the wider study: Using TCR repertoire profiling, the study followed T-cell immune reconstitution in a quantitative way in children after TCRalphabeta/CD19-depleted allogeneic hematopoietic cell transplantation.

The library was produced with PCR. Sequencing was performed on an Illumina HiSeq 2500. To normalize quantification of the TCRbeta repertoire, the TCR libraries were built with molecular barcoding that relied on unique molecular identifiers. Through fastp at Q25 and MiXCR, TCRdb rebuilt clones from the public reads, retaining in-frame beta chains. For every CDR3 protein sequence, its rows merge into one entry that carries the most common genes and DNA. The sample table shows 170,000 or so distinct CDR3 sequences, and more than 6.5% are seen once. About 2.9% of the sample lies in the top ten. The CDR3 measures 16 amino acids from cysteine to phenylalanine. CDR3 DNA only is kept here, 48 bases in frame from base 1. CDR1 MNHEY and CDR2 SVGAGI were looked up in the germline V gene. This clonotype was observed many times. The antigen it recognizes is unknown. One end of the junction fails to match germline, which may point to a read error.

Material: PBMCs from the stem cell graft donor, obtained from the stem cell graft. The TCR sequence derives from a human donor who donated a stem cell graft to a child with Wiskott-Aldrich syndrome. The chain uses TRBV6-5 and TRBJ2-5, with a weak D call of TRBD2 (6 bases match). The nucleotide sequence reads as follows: TGTGCCAGCAGTTACTCGGGGGGAGGAACCCAAAAGACCCAGTACTTC. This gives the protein CASSYSGGGTQKTQYF.